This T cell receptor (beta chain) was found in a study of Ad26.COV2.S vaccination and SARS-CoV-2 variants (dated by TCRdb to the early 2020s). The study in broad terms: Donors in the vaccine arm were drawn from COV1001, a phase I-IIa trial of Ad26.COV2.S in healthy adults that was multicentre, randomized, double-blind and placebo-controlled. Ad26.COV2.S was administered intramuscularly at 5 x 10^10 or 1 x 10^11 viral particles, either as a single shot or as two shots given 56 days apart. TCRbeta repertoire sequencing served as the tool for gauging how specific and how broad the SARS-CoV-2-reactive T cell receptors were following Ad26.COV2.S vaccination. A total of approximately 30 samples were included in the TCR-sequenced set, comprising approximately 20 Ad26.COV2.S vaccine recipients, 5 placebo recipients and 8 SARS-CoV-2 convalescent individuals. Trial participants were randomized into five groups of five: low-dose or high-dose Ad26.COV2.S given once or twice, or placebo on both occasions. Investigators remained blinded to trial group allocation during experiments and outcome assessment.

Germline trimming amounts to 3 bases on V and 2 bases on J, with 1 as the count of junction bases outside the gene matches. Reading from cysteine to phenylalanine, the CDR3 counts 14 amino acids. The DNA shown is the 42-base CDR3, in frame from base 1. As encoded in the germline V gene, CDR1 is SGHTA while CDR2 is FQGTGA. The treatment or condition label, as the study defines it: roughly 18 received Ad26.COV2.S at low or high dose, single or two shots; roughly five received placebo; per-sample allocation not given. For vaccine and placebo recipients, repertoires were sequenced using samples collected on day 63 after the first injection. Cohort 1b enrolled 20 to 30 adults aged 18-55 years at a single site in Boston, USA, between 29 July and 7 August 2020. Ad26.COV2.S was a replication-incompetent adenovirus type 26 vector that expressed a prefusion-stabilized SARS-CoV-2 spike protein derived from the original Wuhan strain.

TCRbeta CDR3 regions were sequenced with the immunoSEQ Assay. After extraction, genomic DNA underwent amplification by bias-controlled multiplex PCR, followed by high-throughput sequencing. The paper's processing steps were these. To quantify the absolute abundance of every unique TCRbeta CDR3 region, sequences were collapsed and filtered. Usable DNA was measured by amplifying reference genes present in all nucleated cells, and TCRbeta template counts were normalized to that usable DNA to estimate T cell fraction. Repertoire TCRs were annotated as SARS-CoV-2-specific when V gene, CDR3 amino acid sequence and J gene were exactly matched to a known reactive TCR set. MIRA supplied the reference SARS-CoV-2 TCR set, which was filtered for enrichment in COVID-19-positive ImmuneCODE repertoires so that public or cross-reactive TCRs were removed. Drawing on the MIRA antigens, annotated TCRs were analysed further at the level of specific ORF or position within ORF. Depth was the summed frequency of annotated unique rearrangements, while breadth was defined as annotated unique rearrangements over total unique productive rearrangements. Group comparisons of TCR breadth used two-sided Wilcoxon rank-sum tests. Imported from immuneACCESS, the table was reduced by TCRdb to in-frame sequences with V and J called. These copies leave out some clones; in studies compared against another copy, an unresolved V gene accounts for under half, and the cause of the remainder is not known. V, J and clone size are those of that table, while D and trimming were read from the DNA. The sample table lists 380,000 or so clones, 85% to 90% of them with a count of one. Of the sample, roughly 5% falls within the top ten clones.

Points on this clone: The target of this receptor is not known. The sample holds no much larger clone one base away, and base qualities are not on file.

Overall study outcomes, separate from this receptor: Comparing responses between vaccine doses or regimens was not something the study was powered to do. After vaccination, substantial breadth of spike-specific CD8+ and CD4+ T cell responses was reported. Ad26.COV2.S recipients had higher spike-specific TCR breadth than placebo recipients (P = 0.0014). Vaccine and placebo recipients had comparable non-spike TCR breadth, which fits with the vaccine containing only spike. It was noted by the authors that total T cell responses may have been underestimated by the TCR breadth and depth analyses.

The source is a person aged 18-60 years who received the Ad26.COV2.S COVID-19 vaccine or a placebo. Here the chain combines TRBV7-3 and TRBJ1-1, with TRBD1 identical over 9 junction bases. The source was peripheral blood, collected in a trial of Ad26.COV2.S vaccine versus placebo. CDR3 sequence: CASSLTGGNTEAFF. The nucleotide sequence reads TGTGCCAGCAGCTTGACAGGGGGTAACACTGAAGCTTTCTTT.